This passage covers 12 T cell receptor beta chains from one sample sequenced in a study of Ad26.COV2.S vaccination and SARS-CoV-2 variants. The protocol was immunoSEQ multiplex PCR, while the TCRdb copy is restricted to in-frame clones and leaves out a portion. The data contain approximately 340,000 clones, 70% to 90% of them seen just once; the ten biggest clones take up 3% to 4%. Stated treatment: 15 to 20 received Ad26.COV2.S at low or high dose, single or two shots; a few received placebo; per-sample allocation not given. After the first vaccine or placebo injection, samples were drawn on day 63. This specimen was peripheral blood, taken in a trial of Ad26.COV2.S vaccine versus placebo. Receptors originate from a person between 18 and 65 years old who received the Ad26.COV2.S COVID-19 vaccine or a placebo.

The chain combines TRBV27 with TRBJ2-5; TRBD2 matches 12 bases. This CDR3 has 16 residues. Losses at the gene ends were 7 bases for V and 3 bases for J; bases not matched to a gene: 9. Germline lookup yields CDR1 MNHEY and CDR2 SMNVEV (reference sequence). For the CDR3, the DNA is TGTGCCAGCACCCCCCTAGCGGGAGGGCTTAAAGAGACCCAGTACTTC. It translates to CASTPLAGGLKETQYF.

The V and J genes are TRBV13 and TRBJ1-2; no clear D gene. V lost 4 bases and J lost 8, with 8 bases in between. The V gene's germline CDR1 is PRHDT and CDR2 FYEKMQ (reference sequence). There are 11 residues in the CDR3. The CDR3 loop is CASSSTRGYTF. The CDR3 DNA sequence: TGTGCCAGCAGCTCCACCAGGGGCTACACCTTC. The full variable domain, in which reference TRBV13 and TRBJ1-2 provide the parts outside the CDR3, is AAGVIQSPRHLIKEKRETATLKCYPIPRHDTVYWYQQGPGQDPQFLISFYEKMQSDKGSIPDRFSAQQFSDYHSELNMSSLELGDSALYFCASSSTRGYTFGSGTRLTVV.

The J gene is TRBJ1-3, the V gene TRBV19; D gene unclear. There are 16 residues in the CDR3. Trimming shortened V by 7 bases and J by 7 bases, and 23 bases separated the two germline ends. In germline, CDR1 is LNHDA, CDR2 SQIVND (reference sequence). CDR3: CASTPSGLADWNTIYF. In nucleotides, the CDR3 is TGTGCCAGTACCCCCTCCGGTCTGGCTGATTGGAACACCATATATTTT.

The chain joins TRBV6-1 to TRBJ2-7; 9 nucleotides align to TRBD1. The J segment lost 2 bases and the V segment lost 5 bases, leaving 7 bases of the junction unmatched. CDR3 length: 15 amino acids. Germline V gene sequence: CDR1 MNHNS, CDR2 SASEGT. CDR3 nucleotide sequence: TGTGCCAGCAGTACCAGGGACAGGGTCCCCTACGAGCAGTACTTC. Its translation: CASSTRDRVPYEQYF.

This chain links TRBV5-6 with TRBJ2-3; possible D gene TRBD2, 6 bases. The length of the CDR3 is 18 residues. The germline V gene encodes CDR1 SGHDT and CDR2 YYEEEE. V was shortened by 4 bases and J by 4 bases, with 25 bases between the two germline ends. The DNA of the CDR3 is TGTGCCAGCAGCCCCCCATGGGCTAGCGCTTTAGCGGCAGATACGCAGTATTTT. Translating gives CASSPPWASALAADTQYF.

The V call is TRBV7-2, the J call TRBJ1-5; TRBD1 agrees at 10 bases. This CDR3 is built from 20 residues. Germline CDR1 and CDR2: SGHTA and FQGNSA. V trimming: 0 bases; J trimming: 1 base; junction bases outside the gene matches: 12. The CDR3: CASSLALLTGGPGSNQPQHF. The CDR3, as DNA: TGTGCCAGCAGCTTAGCGCTTTTGACAGGGGGCCCGGGGAGCAATCAGCCCCAGCATTTT.

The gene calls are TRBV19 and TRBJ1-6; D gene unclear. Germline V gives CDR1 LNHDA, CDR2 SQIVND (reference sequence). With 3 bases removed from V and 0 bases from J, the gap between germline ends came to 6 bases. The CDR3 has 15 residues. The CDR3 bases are TGTGCCAGTAGTATCCAGGACTCCTATAATTCACCCCTCCACTTT. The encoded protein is CASSIQDSYNSPLHF.

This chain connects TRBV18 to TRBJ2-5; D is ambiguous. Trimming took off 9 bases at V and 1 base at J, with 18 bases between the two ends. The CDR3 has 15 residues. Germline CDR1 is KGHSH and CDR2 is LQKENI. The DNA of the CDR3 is TGTGCCAGTTTTCGAGGTTCGGTGAGCCAAGAGACCCAGTACTTC. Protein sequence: CASFRGSVSQETQYF.

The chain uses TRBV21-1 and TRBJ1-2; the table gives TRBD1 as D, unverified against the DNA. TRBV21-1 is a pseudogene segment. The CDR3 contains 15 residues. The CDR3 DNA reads TGTGCCAGCAGCTCTCGACAGGACCCGAACTATGGCTACACCTTC. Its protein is CASSSRQDPNYGYTF.

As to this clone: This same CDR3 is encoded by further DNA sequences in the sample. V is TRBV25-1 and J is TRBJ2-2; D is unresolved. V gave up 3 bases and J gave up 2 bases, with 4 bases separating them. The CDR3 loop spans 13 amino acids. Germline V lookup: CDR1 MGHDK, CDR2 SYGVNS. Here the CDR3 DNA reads TGTGCCAGCAGTGAGGGTAACACCGGGGAGCTGTTTTTT. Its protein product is CASSEGNTGELFF. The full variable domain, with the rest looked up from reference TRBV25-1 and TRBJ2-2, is EADIYQTPRYLVIGTGKKITLECSQTMGHDKMYWYQQDPGMELHLIHYSYGVNSTEKGDLSSESTVSRIRTEHFPLTLESARPSHTSQYLCASSEGNTGELFFGEGSRLTVL.

The CDR3 nucleotides are TGTGCCAGCAGCTTGGGACTAGCGGGAGCCTACAATGAGCAGTTCTTC. Translation: CASSLGLAGAYNEQFF. V is TRBV5-6 and J is TRBJ2-1; TRBD2 aligns across 12 bases. The CDR3 loop spans 16 amino acids. Germline V gene sequence: CDR1 SGHDT, CDR2 YYEEEE. With 0 bases clipped from V and 2 bases from J, the junction kept 0 bases outside the gene matches.

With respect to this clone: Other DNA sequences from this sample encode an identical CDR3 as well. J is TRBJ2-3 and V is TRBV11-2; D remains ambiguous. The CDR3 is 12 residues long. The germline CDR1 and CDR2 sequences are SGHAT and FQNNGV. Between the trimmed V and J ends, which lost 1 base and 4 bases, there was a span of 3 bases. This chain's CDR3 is CASSLAPDTQYF. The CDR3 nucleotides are TGTGCCAGCAGCTTAGCCCCAGATACGCAGTATTTT. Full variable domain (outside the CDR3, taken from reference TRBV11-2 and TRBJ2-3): EAGVAQSPRYKIIEKRQSVAFWCNPISGHATLYWYQQILGQGPKLLIQFQNNGVVDDSQLPKDRFSAERLKGVDSTLKIQPAKLEDSAVYLCASSLAPDTQYFGPGTRLTVL.